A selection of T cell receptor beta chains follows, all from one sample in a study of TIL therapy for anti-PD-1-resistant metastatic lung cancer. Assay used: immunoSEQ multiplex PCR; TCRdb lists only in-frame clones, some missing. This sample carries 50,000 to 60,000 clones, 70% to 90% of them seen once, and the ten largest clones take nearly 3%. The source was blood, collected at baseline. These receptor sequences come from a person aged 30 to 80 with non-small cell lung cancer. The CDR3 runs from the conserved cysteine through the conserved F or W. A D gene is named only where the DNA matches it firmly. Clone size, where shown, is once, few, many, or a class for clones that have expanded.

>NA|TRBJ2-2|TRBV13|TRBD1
CASSRGTGGNTGELFF
TGTGCCAGCAGCCGAGGGACAGGGGGCAACACCGGGGAGCTGTTTTTT
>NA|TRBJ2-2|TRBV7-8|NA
CASSLMPKGTGELFF
TGTGCCAGCAGCTTAATGCCAAAGGGGACCGGGGAGCTGTTTTTT
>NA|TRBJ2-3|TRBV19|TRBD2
CASSAMGLAGEWSTDTQYF
TGTGCCAGTAGTGCTATGGGGCTAGCGGGGGAGTGGTCCACAGATACGCAGTATTTT
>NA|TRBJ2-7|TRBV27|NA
CASSLLGGYEQYF
TGTGCCAGCAGTTTATTGGGGGGCTACGAGCAGTACTTC
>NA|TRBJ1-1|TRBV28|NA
CASRANQGRAFF
TGTGCCAGCAGGGCAAACCAGGGGAGAGCTTTCTTT
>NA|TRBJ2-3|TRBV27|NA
CASSLDSLSTDTQYF
TGTGCCAGCAGTTTAGACAGCCTTAGCACAGATACGCAGTATTTT
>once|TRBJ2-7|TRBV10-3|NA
CAISEEGSSYEQYF
TGTGCCATCAGTGAGGAGGGAAGCTCCTACGAGCAGTACTTC
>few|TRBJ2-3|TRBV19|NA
CASSIGGDTQYF
TGTGCCAGTAGTATAGGAGGAGATACGCAGTATTTT
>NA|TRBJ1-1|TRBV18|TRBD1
CASSPSTTGVIGNTEAFF
TGTGCCAGCTCACCTTCAACGACAGGGGTAATAGGGAACACTGAAGCTTTCTTT
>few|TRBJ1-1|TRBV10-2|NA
CASSGTGAHTEAFF
TGCGCCAGCAGTGGAACGGGGGCTCACACTGAAGCTTTCTTT
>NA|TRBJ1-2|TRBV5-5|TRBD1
CASSWGRGNYGYTF
TGTGCCAGCAGCTGGGGCAGGGGGAACTATGGCTACACCTTC
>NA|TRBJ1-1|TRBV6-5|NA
CASSYSPGTNTEAFF
TGTGCCAGCAGTTACTCCCCTGGGACGAACACTGAAGCTTTCTTT
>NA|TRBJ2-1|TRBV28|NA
CASSFSGWNEQFF
TGTGCCAGCAGTTTTTCGGGGTGGAATGAGCAGTTCTTC
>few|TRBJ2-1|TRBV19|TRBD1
CASSHHTGGNEQFF
TGTGCCAGTAGTCACCACACAGGGGGCAATGAGCAGTTCTTC
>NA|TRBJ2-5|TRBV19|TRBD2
CASSIRHSGGQETQYF
TGTGCCAGTAGTATAAGACATAGCGGGGGGCAAGAGACCCAGTACTTC
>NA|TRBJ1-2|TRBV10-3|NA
CAISESPGNYGYTF
TGTGCCATCAGTGAGTCACCGGGGAACTATGGCTACACCTTC
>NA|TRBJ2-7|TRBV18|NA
CASSPPVDYEQYF
TGTGCCAGCTCACCTCCAGTAGACTACGAGCAGTACTTC
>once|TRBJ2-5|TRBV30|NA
CAWSPGMEETQYF
TGTGCCTGGAGTCCTGGGATGGAAGAGACCCAGTACTTC
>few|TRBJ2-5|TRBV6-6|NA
CASKLGGREETQYF
TGTGCCAGCAAGTTAGGCGGAAGGGAAGAGACCCAGTACTTC
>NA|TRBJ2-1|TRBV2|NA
CASSVRDVSYNEQFF
TGTGCCAGCAGCGTCCGGGACGTCTCCTACAATGAGCAGTTCTTC
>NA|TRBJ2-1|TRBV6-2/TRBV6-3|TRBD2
CASSYSRGQISPGGNEQFF
TGTGCCAGCAGTTACTCGCGAGGCCAGATAAGCCCGGGGGGCAATGAGCAGTTCTTC
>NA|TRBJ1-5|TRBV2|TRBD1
CAITGQGGNQPQHF
TGTGCCATCACGGGACAGGGGGGCAATCAGCCCCAGCATTTT